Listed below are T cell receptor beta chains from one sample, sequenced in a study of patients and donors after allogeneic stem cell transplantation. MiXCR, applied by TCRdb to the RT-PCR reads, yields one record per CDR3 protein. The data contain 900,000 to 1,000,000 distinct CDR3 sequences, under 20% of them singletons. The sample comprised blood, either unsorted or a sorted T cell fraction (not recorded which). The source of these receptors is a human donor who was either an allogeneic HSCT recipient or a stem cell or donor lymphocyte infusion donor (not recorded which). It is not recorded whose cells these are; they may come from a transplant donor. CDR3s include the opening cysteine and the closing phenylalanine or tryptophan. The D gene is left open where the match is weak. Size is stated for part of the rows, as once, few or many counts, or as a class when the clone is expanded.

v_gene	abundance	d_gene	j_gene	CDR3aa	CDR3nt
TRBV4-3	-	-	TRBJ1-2	CASSQLFGSYGYTF	TGCGCCAGCAGCCAATTGTTCGGCAGCTATGGCTACACCTTC
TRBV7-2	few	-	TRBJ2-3	CASSLGGVSSTDTQYF	TGTGCCAGCAGCTTAGGGGGGGTGTCTAGCACAGATACGCAGTATTTT
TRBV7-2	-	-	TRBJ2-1	CASSLSAPSSFYNEQFF	TGTGCCAGCAGCTTATCAGCACCCTCCAGCTTTTACAATGAGCAGTTCTTC
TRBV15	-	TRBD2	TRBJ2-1	CATSRVSTSVYNEQFF	TGTGCCACCAGCAGAGTATCGACTAGCGTCTACAATGAGCAGTTCTTC
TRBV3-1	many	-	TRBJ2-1	CASSQGVVRVGEQFF	TGTGCCAGCAGCCAGGGGGTAGTGCGGGTCGGTGAGCAGTTCTTC
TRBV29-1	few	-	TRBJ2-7	CSAAGPGVYEQYF	TGCAGCGCCGCTGGGCCAGGTGTTTACGAGCAGTACTTC
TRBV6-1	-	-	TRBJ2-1	CASSEQGGEQFF	TGTGCCAGCAGTGAACAGGGGGGTGAGCAGTTCTTC
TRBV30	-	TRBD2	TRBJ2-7	CAWAGGYHEQYF	TGTGCCTGGGCCGGGGGGTACCACGAGCAGTACTTC
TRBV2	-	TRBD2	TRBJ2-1	CASRLERGTYNEQFF	TGTGCCAGCAGATTGGAGCGGGGGACCTACAATGAGCAGTTCTTC
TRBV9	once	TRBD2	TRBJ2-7	CASSVLAGGPALEQYF	TGTGCCAGCAGCGTGTTAGCGGGAGGGCCAGCCTTGGAGCAGTACTTC
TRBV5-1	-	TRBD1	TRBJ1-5	CASSFEGQANQPQHF	TGCGCCAGCAGCTTTGAGGGACAGGCCAATCAGCCCCAGCATTTT
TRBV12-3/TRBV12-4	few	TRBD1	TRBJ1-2	CASSQRRAGTGGNYGYTF	TGTGCCAGCAGCCAAAGGAGGGCCGGGACAGGGGGAAACTATGGCTACACCTTC
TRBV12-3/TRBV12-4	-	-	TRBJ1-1	CASSLLDKGAFF	TGTGCCAGCAGTTTACTGGACAAAGGTGCTTTCTTT
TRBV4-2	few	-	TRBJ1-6	CASSQDAGQGMSYNSPLHF	TGTGCCAGCAGCCAAGATGCGGGGCAGGGAATGTCCTATAATTCACCCCTCCACTTT
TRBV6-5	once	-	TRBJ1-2	CASSYPVDGPNYGYTF	TGTGCCAGCAGTTACCCGGTAGACGGTCCTAACTATGGCTACACCTTC
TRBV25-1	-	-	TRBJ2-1	CASSEWSEGNEQFF	TGTGCCAGCAGTGAATGGAGTGAGGGGAATGAGCAGTTCTTC
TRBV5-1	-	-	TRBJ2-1	CACSFIDPANEQFF	TGCGCCTGCAGCTTCATCGACCCTGCCAATGAGCAGTTCTTC
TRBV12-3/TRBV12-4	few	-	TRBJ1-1	CASRITSGHRPFF	TGTGCCAGCAGGATTACGTCCGGGCATAGGCCTTTCTTT
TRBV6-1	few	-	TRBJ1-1	CASSKGGTRFTEAFF	TGTGCCAGCAGTAAAGGTGGAACTAGATTCACTGAAGCTTTCTTT
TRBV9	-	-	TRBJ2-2	CASSIFTRDGGGELFF	TGTGCCAGCAGCATATTCACACGGGATGGTGGCGGGGAGCTGTTTTTT
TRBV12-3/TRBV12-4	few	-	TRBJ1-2	CASSTTEAANYGYTF	TGTGCCAGCAGCACGACAGAAGCAGCTAACTATGGCTACACCTTC
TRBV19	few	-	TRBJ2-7	CASSRGNPYEQYF	TGTGCCAGTAGTAGGGGGAACCCCTACGAGCAGTACTTC
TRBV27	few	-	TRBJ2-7	CASSSLEGMVHEQYF	TGTGCCAGCAGTTCATTAGAGGGGATGGTCCACGAGCAGTACTTC
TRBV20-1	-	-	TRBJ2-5	CSAPPGRGEAQYF	TGCAGTGCTCCCCCGGGAAGGGGCGAGGCCCAGTACTTC
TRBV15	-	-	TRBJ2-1	CATSSERGTNEQFF	TGTGCCACCAGCAGCGAGAGGGGTACCAATGAGCAGTTCTTC
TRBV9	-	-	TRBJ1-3	CASRADGKSSGNTIYF	TGTGCCAGCAGAGCCGACGGAAAAAGCTCTGGAAACACCATATATTTT
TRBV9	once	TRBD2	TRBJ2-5	CASGTSGRAKETQYF	TGTGCCAGCGGGACTAGCGGGAGGGCTAAGGAGACCCAGTACTTC
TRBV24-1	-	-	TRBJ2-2	CATSDPRRDSRNTGELFF	TGTGCCACCAGTGATCCCAGGAGGGACTCCCGGAACACCGGGGAGCTGTTTTTT
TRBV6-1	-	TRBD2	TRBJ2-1	CATPGTSGVNEQFF	TGTGCCACACCAGGGACTAGCGGGGTAAATGAGCAGTTCTTC
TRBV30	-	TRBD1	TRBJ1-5	CAWSRGTGGNQPQHF	TGTGCCTGGAGTCGAGGGACAGGGGGCAATCAGCCCCAGCATTTT
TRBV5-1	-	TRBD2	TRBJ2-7	CASSVQRGGTSYEQYF	TGCGCCAGCAGCGTTCAGCGGGGGGGGACCTCCTACGAGCAGTACTTC
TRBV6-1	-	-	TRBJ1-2	CASRSDGLGYTF	TGTGCCAGCAGATCAGACGGGCTGGGCTACACCTTC
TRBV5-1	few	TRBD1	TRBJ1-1	CASSPGQINTEAFF	TGCGCCAGCAGCCCGGGACAGATAAACACTGAAGCTTTCTTT
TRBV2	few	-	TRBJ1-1	CASSSVDILMNTEAFF	TGTGCCAGCAGTTCGGTTGACATCCTCATGAACACTGAAGCTTTCTTT
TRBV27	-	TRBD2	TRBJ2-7	CASSRRTSGEQYF	TGTGCCAGCAGCCGGCGGACTAGCGGCGAGCAGTACTTC
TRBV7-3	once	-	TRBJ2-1	CASSLEGLPNEQFF	TGTGCCAGCAGCTTAGAGGGACTTCCCAATGAGCAGTTCTTC
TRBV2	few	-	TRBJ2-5	CASVLQETQYF	TGTGCCAGCGTGCTACAAGAGACCCAGTACTTC
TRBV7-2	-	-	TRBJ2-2	CASSSWGTNTGELFF	TGTGCCAGCAGCTCCTGGGGCACGAACACCGGGGAGCTGTTTTTT
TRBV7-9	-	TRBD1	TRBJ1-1	CASSLAGQGVGTEAFF	TGTGCCAGCAGCTTAGCTGGACAGGGAGTTGGCACTGAAGCTTTCTTT
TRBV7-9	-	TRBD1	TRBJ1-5	CASSSTATGDSNQPQHF	TGTGCCAGCAGCTCAACAGCAACAGGGGATAGCAATCAGCCCCAGCATTTT
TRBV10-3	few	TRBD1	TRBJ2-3	CAISVGDSHTDTQYF	TGTGCCATCAGTGTCGGGGACAGCCACACAGATACGCAGTATTTT
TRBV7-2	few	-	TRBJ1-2	CASSLARSGEYYGYTF	TGTGCCAGCAGCTTAGCGCGGTCAGGGGAATACTATGGCTACACCTTC
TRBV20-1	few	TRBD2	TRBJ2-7	CSAREPTSGRRDEQYF	TGCAGTGCTAGAGAGCCGACTAGCGGGAGAAGGGACGAGCAGTACTTC
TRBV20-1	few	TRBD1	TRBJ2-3	CSFPGTGFTDTQYF	TGCAGTTTTCCCGGGACAGGGTTCACAGATACGCAGTATTTT
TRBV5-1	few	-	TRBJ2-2	CASSLATGTATGELFF	TGCGCCAGCAGCTTGGCCACGGGCACTGCAACCGGGGAGCTGTTTTTT
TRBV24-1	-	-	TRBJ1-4	CATSDEEKLFF	TGTGCCACCAGTGACGAAGAAAAACTGTTTTTT